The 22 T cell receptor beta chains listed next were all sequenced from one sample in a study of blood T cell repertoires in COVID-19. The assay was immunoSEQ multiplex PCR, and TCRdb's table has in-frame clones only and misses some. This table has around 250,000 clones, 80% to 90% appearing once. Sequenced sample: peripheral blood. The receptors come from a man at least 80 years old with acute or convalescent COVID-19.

The CDR3 here is CASSPPNRGRETQYF. The CDR3 coding sequence is TGTGCCAGCTCACCGCCGAACAGGGGAAGGGAGACCCAGTACTTC. This chain joins TRBV18 and TRBJ2-5; 7 positions agree with TRBD1. The CDR3 extends over 15 amino acids. J was trimmed by 5 bases and V by 3 bases; bases with no gene match: 9. Per the germline V gene, CDR1 is KGHSH and CDR2 is LQKENI. Full variable domain (remainder filled in from reference TRBV18 and TRBJ2-5): NAGVMQNPRHLVRRRGQEARLRCSPMKGHSHVYWYRQLPEEGLKFMVYLQKENIIDESGMPKERFSAEFPKEGPSILRIQQVVRGDSAAYFCASSPPNRGRETQYFGPGTRLLVL.

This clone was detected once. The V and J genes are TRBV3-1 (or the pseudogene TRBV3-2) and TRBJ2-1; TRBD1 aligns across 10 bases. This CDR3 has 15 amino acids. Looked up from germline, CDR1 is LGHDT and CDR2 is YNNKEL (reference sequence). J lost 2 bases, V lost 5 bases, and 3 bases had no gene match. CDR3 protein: CASSFGTGAYNEQFF. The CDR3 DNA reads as TGTGCCAGCAGCTTCGGGACAGGGGCCTACAATGAGCAGTTCTTC.

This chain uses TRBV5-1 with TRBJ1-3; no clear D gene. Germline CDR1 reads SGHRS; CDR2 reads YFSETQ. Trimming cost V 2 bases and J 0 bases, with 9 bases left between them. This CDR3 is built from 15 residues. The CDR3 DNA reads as TGCGCCAGCAGCTTACCGTCGAGCTCTGGAAACACCATATATTTT. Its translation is CASSLPSSSGNTIYF. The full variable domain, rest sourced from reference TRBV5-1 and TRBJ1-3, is KAGVTQTPRYLIKTRGQQVTLSCSPISGHRSVSWYQQTPGQGLQFLFEYFSETQRNKGNFPGRFSGRQFSNSRSEMNVSTLELGDSALYLCASSLPSSSGNTIYFGEGSWLTVV.

The DNA of the CDR3 is TGTGCCAGCAGCCAAGTCGGGCAGGGTTCTGACAATGAGCAGTTCTTC. It is translated as CASSQVGQGSDNEQFF. The rearrangement uses TRBV3-1 (or the pseudogene TRBV3-2) and TRBJ2-1, with a weak D call TRBD1 (5 bases). The V gene lost 1 base and the J gene lost 5 bases, with 15 bases spanning the gap. From germline, CDR1 is LGHDT and CDR2 YNNKEL (reference sequence). The CDR3 consists of 16 residues.

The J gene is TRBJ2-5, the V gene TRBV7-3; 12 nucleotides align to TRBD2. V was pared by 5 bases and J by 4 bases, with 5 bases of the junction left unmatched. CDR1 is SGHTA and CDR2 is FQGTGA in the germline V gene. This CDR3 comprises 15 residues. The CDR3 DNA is TGTGCCAGCAGCCCGACTAGCGGGAGCGGAGAGACCCAGTACTTC. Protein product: CASSPTSGSGETQYF.

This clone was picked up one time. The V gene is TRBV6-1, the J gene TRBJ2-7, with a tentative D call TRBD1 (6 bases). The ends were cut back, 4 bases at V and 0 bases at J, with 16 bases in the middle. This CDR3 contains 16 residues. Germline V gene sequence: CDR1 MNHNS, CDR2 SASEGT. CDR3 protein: CASSARQADPSYEQYF. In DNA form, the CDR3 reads TGTGCCAGCAGTGCTCGACAGGCCGACCCCTCCTACGAGCAGTACTTC.

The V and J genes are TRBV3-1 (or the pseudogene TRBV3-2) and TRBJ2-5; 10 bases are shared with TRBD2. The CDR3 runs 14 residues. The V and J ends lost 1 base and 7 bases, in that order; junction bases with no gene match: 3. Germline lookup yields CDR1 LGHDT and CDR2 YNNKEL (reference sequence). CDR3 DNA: TGTGCCAGCAGCCAAGTGGCTAGCGGGGGGACCCAGTACTTC. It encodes CASSQVASGGTQYF.

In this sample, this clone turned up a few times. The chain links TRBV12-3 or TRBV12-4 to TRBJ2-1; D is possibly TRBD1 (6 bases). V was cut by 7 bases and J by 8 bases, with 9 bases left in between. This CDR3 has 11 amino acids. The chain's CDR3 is CASNYRDEQFF. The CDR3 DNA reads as TGTGCCAGCAACTACAGGGATGAGCAGTTCTTC.

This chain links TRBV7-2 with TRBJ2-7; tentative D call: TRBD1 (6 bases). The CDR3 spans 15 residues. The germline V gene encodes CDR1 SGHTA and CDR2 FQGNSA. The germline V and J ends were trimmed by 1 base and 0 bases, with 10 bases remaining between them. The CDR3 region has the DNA TGTGCCAGCAGCTTAGGGGGGCCCACCTCCTACGAGCAGTACTTC. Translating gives CASSLGGPTSYEQYF.

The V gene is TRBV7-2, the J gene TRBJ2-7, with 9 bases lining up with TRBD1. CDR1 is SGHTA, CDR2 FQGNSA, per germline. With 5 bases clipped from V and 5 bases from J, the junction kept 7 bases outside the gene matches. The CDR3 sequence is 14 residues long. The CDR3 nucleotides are TGTGCCAGCAGCGTGGGACAGGGTAACCACGAGCAGTACTTC. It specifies CASSVGQGNHEQYF.

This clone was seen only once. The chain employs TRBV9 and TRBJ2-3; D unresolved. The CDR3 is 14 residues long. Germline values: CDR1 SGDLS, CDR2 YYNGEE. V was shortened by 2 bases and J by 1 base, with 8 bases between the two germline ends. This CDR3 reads CASSVIGGTDTQYF. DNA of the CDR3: TGTGCCAGCAGCGTGATAGGAGGCACAGATACGCAGTATTTT.

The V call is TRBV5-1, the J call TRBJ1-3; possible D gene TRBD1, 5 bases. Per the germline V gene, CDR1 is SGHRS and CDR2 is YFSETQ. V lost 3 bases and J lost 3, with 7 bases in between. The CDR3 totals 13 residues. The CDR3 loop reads CASSSGGGNTIYF. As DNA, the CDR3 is TGCGCCAGCAGCTCCGGGGGTGGAAACACCATATATTTT. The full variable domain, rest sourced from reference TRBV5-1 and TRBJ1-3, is KAGVTQTPRYLIKTRGQQVTLSCSPISGHRSVSWYQQTPGQGLQFLFEYFSETQRNKGNFPGRFSGRQFSNSRSEMNVSTLELGDSALYLCASSSGGGNTIYFGEGSWLTVV.

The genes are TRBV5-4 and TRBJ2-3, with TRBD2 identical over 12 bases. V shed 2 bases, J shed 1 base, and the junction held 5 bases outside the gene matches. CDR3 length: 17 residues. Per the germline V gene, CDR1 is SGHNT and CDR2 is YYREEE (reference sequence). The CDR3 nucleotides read TGTGCCAGCAGCTTTCCTAGCGGGGGGGCCGGCACAGATACGCAGTATTTT. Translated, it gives CASSFPSGGAGTDTQYF.

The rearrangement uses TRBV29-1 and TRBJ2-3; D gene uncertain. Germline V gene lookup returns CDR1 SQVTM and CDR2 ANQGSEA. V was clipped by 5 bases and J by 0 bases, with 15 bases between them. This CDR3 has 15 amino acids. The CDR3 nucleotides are TGCAGCGTTCTCAGGCTCGGTGGAAGCACAGATACGCAGTATTTT. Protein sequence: CSVLRLGGSTDTQYF.

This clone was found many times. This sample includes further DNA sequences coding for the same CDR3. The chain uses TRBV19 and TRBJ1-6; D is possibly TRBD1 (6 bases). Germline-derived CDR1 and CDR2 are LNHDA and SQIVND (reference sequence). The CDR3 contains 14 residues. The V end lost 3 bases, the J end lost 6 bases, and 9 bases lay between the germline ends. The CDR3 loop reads CASSIAGANSPLHF. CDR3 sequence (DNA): TGTGCCAGTAGTATCGCGGGGGCTAATTCACCCCTCCACTTT.

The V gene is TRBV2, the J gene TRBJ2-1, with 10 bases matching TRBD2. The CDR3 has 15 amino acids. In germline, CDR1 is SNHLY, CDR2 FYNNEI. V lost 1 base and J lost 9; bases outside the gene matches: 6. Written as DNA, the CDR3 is TGTGCCAGCAGTGAAGAAGCGGGAGGGCCCGGTGAGCAGTTCTTC. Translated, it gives CASSEEAGGPGEQFF.

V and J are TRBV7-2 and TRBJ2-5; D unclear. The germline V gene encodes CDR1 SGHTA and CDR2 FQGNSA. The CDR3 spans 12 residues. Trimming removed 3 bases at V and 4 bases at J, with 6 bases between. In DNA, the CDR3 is TGTGCCAGCAGCTTTAGGAGAGAGACCCAGTACTTC. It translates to CASSFRRETQYF.

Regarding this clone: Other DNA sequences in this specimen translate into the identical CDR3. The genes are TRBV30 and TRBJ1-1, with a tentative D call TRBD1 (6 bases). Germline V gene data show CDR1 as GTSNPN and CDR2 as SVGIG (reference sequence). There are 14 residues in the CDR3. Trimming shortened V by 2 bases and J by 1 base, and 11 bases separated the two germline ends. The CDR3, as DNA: TGTGCCTGGAGTCGAAACAGGGCGAACACTGAAGCTTTCTTT. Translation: CAWSRNRANTEAFF.

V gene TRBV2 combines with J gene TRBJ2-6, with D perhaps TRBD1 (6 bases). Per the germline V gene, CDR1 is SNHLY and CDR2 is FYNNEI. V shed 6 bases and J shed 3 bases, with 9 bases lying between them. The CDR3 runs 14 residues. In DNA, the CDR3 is TGTGCCAGCAGCCCAGGGGTTGGGGCCAACGTCCTGACTTTC. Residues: CASSPGVGANVLTF.

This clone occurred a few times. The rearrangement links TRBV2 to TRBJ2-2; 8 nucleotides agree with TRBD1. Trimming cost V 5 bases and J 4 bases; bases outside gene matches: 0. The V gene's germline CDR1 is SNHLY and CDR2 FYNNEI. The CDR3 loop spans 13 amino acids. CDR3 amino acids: CASSTGGTGELFF. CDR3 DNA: TGTGCCAGCAGTACAGGGGGCACCGGGGAGCTGTTTTTT.

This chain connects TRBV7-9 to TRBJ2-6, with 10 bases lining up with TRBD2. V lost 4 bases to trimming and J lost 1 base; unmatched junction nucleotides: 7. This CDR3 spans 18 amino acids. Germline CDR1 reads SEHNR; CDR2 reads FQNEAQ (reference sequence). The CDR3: CASSSFLAGASGANVLTF. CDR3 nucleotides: TGTGCCAGCAGCTCATTTCTAGCGGGAGCATCTGGGGCCAACGTCCTGACTTTC.

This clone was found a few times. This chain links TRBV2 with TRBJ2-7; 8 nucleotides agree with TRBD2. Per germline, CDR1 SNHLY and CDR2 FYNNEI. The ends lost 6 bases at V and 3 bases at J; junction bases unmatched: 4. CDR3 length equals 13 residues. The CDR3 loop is CASRAGRGYEQYF. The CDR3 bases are TGTGCCAGCAGGGCCGGGAGGGGCTACGAGCAGTACTTC.